This TCR beta chain was identified in a study of shared T cell receptors in the human thymus. The repertoire was sequenced with immunoSEQ multiplex PCR; TCRdb's copy has only in-frame clones and lacks some. The data hold 540,000 or so clones, with around 82% observed a single time. The trim removed 6 bases at V and 4 bases at J, leaving 7 bases unmatched. Germline lookup yields CDR1 MDHEN and CDR2 SYDVKM. The CDR3 runs to 14 residues. This same sample was also taken into another study, of human thymus T cells. That source adds: Resections from corrective heart surgery provided thymus tissue. There appeared to be biased usage of V and J genes in thymic and blood repertoires. Unrelated people showed highly overlapping thymic repertoires, related research reported.

The sequencing sample was made of thymocytes. The rearrangement joins TRBV28 to TRBJ2-7, with TRBD2 matching over 9 bases. The sequence was collected from a boy younger than two with a congenital heart defect. The CDR3 region is CASRWTSENYEQYF. CDR3 coding DNA: TGTGCCAGCAGGTGGACTAGCGAGAATTACGAGCAGTACTTC.